A single sample is the source of the 22 T cell receptor beta chains below, sequenced in a study of T-cell memory formation after mild COVID-19. MiXCR, applied by TCRdb to the 5' RACE reads, yields one record per CDR3 protein. The repertoire holds 380,000 or so distinct CDR3 sequences, with 14% as singletons. Material for sequencing was PBMCs or a T cell subset sorted from them (not recorded which). The source of these receptors is a man between 18 and 35 years old who had mild COVID-19 (a few samples of this study predate the infection). Cell type and time point are not known.

This clonotype was seen a handful of times. V usage is TRBV5-1 and J usage is TRBJ2-1; D is undetermined. Germline values: CDR1 SGHRS, CDR2 YFSETQ. V was trimmed by 7 bases and J by 5 bases, leaving 16 bases between them. The CDR3 contains 14 residues. The CDR3 sequence is CASLDEPTDNEQFF. The CDR3 DNA is TGCGCCAGCTTGGACGAGCCTACCGACAATGAGCAGTTCTTC.

CDR3 DNA sequence: TGTGCCAGCAGCGTAGAGGTCCGGGGGGAGACCCAGTACTTC. Its protein product is CASSVEVRGETQYF. The V gene is TRBV9, the J gene TRBJ2-5; TRBD2 might be the D (6 bases). This CDR3 contains 14 residues. CDR1 SGDLS and CDR2 YYNGEE come from the germline V gene. With 0 bases removed from V and 5 bases from J, the gap between germline ends came to 11 bases.

The chain employs TRBV5-1 and TRBJ1-1, with 9 bases identical to TRBD1. The length of the CDR3 is 14 residues. The ends lost 4 bases at V and 8 bases at J; junction bases unmatched: 9. Germline V gene sequence: CDR1 SGHRS, CDR2 YFSETQ. The CDR3: CASSTPGQGYEAFF. CDR3 DNA sequence: TGCGCCAGCAGCACGCCGGGACAGGGTTACGAAGCTTTCTTT.

CDR3 nucleotides: TGTGCCAGCAGTTCGGGTAGCGGGGGGCAGGTGACCCAGTACTTC. It yields the protein CASSSGSGGQVTQYF. The rearrangement links TRBV7-2 to TRBJ2-5; 10 bases match TRBD2. The CDR3 extends over 15 amino acids. The germline V gene encodes CDR1 SGHTA and CDR2 FQGNSA. V lost 6 bases and J lost 7; bases outside the gene matches: 11.

As to this clonotype: The junction departs from the called germline gene at one end, perhaps through a read error. The gene calls are TRBV5-1 and TRBJ2-3; D might be TRBD1 or TRBD2, each matching 6 bases. Germline V gene lookup returns CDR1 SGHRS and CDR2 YFSETQ. The CDR3 loop spans 15 amino acids. CDR3 protein: CDSSSSGAPTDTQYF. In nucleotides, the CDR3 is TGCGACAGCAGCTCGTCGGGGGCCCCCACAGATACGCAGTATTTT.

This clonotype was recorded a few times. The rearrangement links TRBV6-5 to TRBJ1-2; D unclear. V was cut by 3 bases and J by 4 bases, with 15 bases left in between. The CDR3 sequence is 15 residues long. CDR1 is MNHEY, CDR2 SVGAGI, per germline. CDR3 DNA sequence: TGTGCCAGCAGTTATAGGATTCAAACCACCTATGGCTACACCTTC. Its protein is CASSYRIQTTYGYTF.

The chain combines TRBV9 with TRBJ2-2; a weak D match, TRBD1 (5 bases). CDR1 and CDR2 (germline): SGDLS, YYNGEE. V was pared by 0 bases and J by 7 bases, with 10 bases between. CDR3 size: 14 residues. CDR3: CASSVEGVGGELFF. The CDR3 nucleotides are TGTGCCAGCAGCGTAGAAGGGGTCGGCGGGGAGCTGTTTTTT.

This clonotype has more than one count but fewer than ten. The J gene is TRBJ1-1, the V gene TRBV5-1, with TRBD1 identical over 7 bases. V lost 5 bases and J lost 2; bases outside the gene matches: 9. The CDR3 covers 15 residues. CDR1 SGHRS and CDR2 YFSETQ come from the germline V gene. CDR3 in amino acids: CASRLRGQSNTEAFF. The CDR3 DNA reads as TGCGCCAGCAGACTCAGGGGACAGTCTAACACTGAAGCTTTCTTT.

This clonotype appeared a few times. V is TRBV28 and J is TRBJ2-3; 9 bases align to TRBD1. V lost 3 bases, J lost 1 base, and 2 bases stayed unmatched. Germline lookup yields CDR1 MDHEN and CDR2 SYDVKM. The CDR3 totals 15 residues. CDR3 bases: TGTGCCAGCAGTTTCGGGACAGGGCGCACAGATACGCAGTATTTT. It specifies CASSFGTGRTDTQYF. The variable domain in full, with the rest retrieved from reference TRBV28 and TRBJ2-3, is DVKVTQSSRYLVKRTGEKVFLECVQDMDHENMFWYRQDPGLGLRLIYFSYDVKMKEKGDIPEGYSVSREKKERFSLILESASTNQTSMYLCASSFGTGRTDTQYFGPGTRLTVL.

This clonotype has just a few counts. This CDR3 reads CASRAGGARVETQYF. For the CDR3, the DNA is TGTGCCAGCAGAGCGGGGGGCGCCAGGGTCGAGACCCAGTACTTC. The genes are TRBV5-4 and TRBJ2-5; 9 bases line up with TRBD2. The CDR3 runs to 15 residues. V lost 5 bases to trimming and J lost 5 bases; unmatched junction nucleotides: 10. CDR1 is SGHNT and CDR2 is YYREEE in the germline V gene (reference sequence).

This clonotype was found many times. The V gene is TRBV5-1, the J gene TRBJ2-5; 8 bases are a match to TRBD2. The germline V gene encodes CDR1 SGHRS and CDR2 YFSETQ. The CDR3 is 15 residues long. V was pared by 4 bases and J by 4 bases, with 9 bases of the junction left unmatched. CDR3 loop: CASSAPGSGGETQYF. In DNA form, the CDR3 reads TGCGCCAGCAGCGCGCCTGGGAGCGGGGGAGAGACCCAGTACTTC.

This clonotype was counted between two and nine times. The rearrangement uses TRBV4-2 and TRBJ2-2, with D unclear. The length of the CDR3 is 14 residues. The germline CDR1 and CDR2 sequences are LGHNA and YNFKEQ. V gave up 1 base and J gave up 1 base, with 4 bases separating them. CDR3 sequence: CASSQVGNTGELFF. DNA of the CDR3: TGTGCCAGCAGCCAAGTAGGGAACACCGGGGAGCTGTTTTTT.

This clonotype was counted between two and nine times. The chain employs TRBV27 and TRBJ1-1; D is perhaps TRBD1 (5 bases). Germline values: CDR1 MNHEY, CDR2 SMNVEV (reference sequence). This CDR3 region has 14 residues. V lost 1 base and J lost 10, with 16 bases in between. The CDR3 DNA reads as TGTGCCAGCAGTTTATACGGGGTTGGCAGGGTAGCTTTCTTT. This gives the protein CASSLYGVGRVAFF.

This clonotype showed up just a few times. The V gene is TRBV12-3 or TRBV12-4, the J gene TRBJ1-1, with 7 bases fitting TRBD1. The CDR3 is 14 amino acids. With V trimmed by 6 bases and J by 5 bases, 9 bases remained unmatched. CDR3 sequence: CASRYQGDLTEAFF. The DNA of the CDR3 is TGTGCCAGCAGATATCAGGGGGATTTGACTGAAGCTTTCTTT.

The gene calls are TRBV4-1 and TRBJ2-7; tentative D call: TRBD1 (6 bases). Trimming took off 4 bases at V and 4 bases at J, with 17 bases between the two ends. This CDR3 region has 15 residues. Germline CDR1 MGHRA, CDR2 YSYEKL. The DNA of the CDR3 is TGCGCCAGCAGCCGATCCGCAGGGGCGGTTTACGAGCAGTACGTC. It is translated as CASSRSAGAVYEQYV.

V is TRBV3-1 and J is TRBJ2-5; 7 bases align to TRBD2. Germline values: CDR1 LGHDT, CDR2 YNNKEL (reference sequence). V lost 4 bases, J lost 7 bases, and 6 bases stayed unmatched. The CDR3 is made up of 13 amino acids. For the CDR3, the DNA is TGTGCCAGCAGCCCCACCGGGGAGGGGACCCAGTACTTC. Translating it yields CASSPTGEGTQYF.

The genes are TRBV12-3 or TRBV12-4 and TRBJ1-4; TRBD1 might be the D (5 bases). The CDR3 sequence is 14 residues long. Deletions cut 6 bases from V and 6 bases from J, with 14 bases between. The CDR3: CASSPDSLYEKLFF. The DNA of the CDR3 is TGTGCCAGCAGCCCCGACAGCTTATATGAAAAACTGTTTTTT.

V usage is TRBV10-1 and J usage is TRBJ2-2; perhaps TRBD1 as D (6 bases). The germline V and J ends were trimmed by 0 bases and 5 bases, with 10 bases remaining between them. CDR3 length: 15 residues. CDR1 WNHNN and CDR2 SYGVQD come from the germline V gene (reference sequence). The CDR3 spells CASSESVGATGELFF. CDR3 DNA: TGCGCCAGCAGTGAGTCTGTGGGGGCGACCGGGGAGCTGTTTTTT.

This clonotype was seen a handful of times. This chain's CDR3 is CASSAYLLKDTEAFF. In DNA form, the CDR3 reads TGTGCCAGCAGCGCCTACCTTCTTAAGGACACTGAAGCTTTCTTT. The chain employs TRBV7-2 and TRBJ1-1; D ambiguous. CDR3 length: 15 amino acids. Trimming removed 5 bases from V and 3 bases from J, with 16 bases in between. The germline CDR1 and CDR2 sequences are SGHTA and FQGNSA.

This clonotype was observed a few times. This sequence joins TRBV19 and TRBJ2-4; maybe TRBD1 (7 bases). The CDR3 consists of 15 residues. CDR1 and CDR2 (germline): LNHDA, SQIVND (reference sequence). V was trimmed by 4 bases and J by 3 bases, leaving 13 bases between them. The CDR3 DNA sequence: TGTGCCAGTAGTACTGGGGGGACAGTCAAAAACATTCAGTACTTC. Its translation is CASSTGGTVKNIQYF.

V and J are TRBV29-1 and TRBJ2-3; D ambiguous. Trimming cost V 4 bases and J 5 bases, with 13 bases left between them. The CDR3 extends over 13 amino acids. The germline V gene encodes CDR1 SQVTM and CDR2 ANQGSEA. CDR3 DNA: TGCAGCGTTGCTGGGCGCTCCCAAGATACGCAGTATTTT. As protein: CSVAGRSQDTQYF.

The J gene is TRBJ2-3, the V gene TRBV7-6; D gene unclear. Germline V lookup: CDR1 SGHVS, CDR2 FNYEAQ. V was trimmed by 1 base and J by 2 bases, leaving 19 bases between them. This CDR3 is 18 amino acids long. The CDR3 spells CASSLGGGRALATDTQYF. The CDR3 region has the DNA TGTGCCAGCAGCTTAGGTGGCGGTCGGGCCCTGGCCACAGATACGCAGTATTTT.